This note documents a single T cell receptor (beta chain) sequence. This clone was counted once. Its binding antigen is unknown. The input lacks base qualities; no much larger clone sits a single base away. The data were obtained in a study of OX40 agonist ivuxolimab in advanced cancers. Describing the broader study: Ivuxolimab was a fully human IgG2 agonistic monoclonal antibody targeting the costimulatory receptor OX40 (CD134). In the dose-escalation cohort, 82.7% of patients were male, and the mean age was approximately 55 years, with a range of about 23 to 80. Prior anti-PD-1, anti-PD-L1 or anti-CTLA-4 therapy was permitted, and 35% to 40% of dose-escalation patients had received checkpoint inhibitors. Partial responses occurred in three dose-escalation patients, of whom one had hepatocellular carcinoma and two had cutaneous melanoma. Among the roughly 54 dose-escalation patients, approximately 20 had hepatocellular carcinoma, approximately 15 melanoma, 9 renal cell carcinoma and 9 head and neck cancer. The monotherapy dose-escalation portion (N = 52 patients) of the phase I ivuxolimab trial is reported in the paper. Intravenous ivuxolimab was administered to patients every 2 weeks at six dose levels: 0.01, 0.1, 0.3, 1.5, 3 and 10 mg/kg. Peripheral TCRbeta sequencing aimed to test whether ivuxolimab altered TCR sequence diversity and caused clonal T-cell expansion. Findings and caveats that apply to the study as a whole: Which antigens the clonally expanded peripheral T cells were specific for was not determined. Partial responders in the 0.1-3.0 mg/kg groups had among the lowest normalized peripheral clonal expansion, especially among CD8+ T cells. After ivuxolimab, CD8+ T cells had more expanded clones than CD4+ T cells on average. Low levels of normalized T-cell clonal expansion were also seen in some nonresponding patients. Clonal expansion of both CD4+ and CD8+ blood T cells was observed from baseline to week 6 at doses 0.1 to 3.0 mg/kg.

For sequencing of the TCRbeta CDR3 region, genomic DNA was extracted from the sorted cells. TCRbeta CDR3 regions were sequenced using the immunoSEQ Assay. TCRdb stores this immuneACCESS table with in-frame sequences only. Part of the clones is absent; in the studies checked, under half of the shortfall reflects unresolved V genes, and no reason is known for the rest. The sample table holds over 65,000 clones, of which about 86% were seen once. Roughly 2% of the sample rests with the top ten. Patients with a history of autoimmune disease or receiving systemic immunosuppression were excluded from the trial. Peripheral blood for TCR sequencing was drawn from every dose cohort at baseline, at cycle 4 day 1 and at cycle 7 day 1. The samples were drawn from a first-in-human, open-label, multicenter phase I dose-escalation trial of ivuxolimab. The trial enrolled adults with locally advanced or metastatic head and neck squamous cell, hepatocellular, melanoma or renal cell carcinoma. Before TCR sequencing, CD4+ and CD8+ T cells were separately sorted from peripheral blood.

CDR1 and CDR2 are drawn from the germline V gene (reference sequence): SEHNR, FQNEAQ. Ends trimmed: V by 10 bases, J by 0 bases; bases unmatched to a gene: 7. The CDR3 sequence holds 15 residues, the cysteine and phenylalanine included. Kept here is only the CDR3 DNA, which spans 45 bases and is read in frame from base 1. The rearranged chain carries TRBV7-9 and TRBJ2-2; 8 bases in between match TRBD1. This TCR derives from an adult with an advanced solid tumor such as melanoma, head and neck, liver or kidney cancer. Sequenced material: CD4+ or CD8+ T cells sorted from blood, taken in a trial of the OX40 agonist ivuxolimab. CDR3 sequence: CAIDEDRANTGELFF. The DNA sequence is as follows: TGTGCCATCGACGAGGACAGGGCGAACACCGGGGAGCTGTTTTTT.